The present T cell receptor beta chain was sequenced within a study of T cells in Graves' hyperthyroidism and ophthalmopathy. Amplification yielded TCR beta CDR3 regions, with RNA transcripts as the source. The primer set for the first-round RT-PCR of the TCR CDR3 was HTBI. TCRdb redid the calling of the multiplex PCR reads with MiXCR, one entry per CDR3 protein. The data show about 400,000 distinct CDR3 sequences, with roughly 15% seen just once and less than 20% held by the top ten. This CDR3 spans 15 amino acids. V lost 1 base and J 7 bases, leaving 15 bases between the germline ends. Germline CDR1 is LNHDA and CDR2 is SQIVND (reference sequence). About this clonotype itself: The target antigen is unknown.

Study-level results: Ophthalmopathy cases were set apart from stable hyperthyroidism by a 13 V-J model.

The receptor was derived from a woman in her thirties with Graves' ophthalmopathy. The sample comprised blood. The chain carries TRBV19 and TRBJ2-3; tentatively, D is TRBD1 (6 bases). The CDR3 DNA reads TGTGCCAGTAGTATAGGAGGGGGTTATGTGAATACGCAGTATTTT. It encodes CASSIGGGYVNTQYF.